This T cell receptor beta chain was identified during a study of blood T cell repertoires in COVID-19 (dated by TCRdb to 2020 to 2021). For the study in its entirety: Samples from collaborators originated in the United States, Italy and Spain and spanned both the acute and convalescent phases of COVID-19. The material from the prospective study consisted of cDNA or gDNA derived from T cells, B-cell-depleted T cells, or PBMCs. Subjects who had been exposed to COVID-19, were actively infected with it, or had recovered from it provided the deeply sampled blood TCRbeta repertoires that made up the dataset. A freely available public database, intended as a resource for researchers studying the immune response to SARS-CoV-2, is where the repertoires were released. Samples came from the ongoing ImmuneRACE study (first 160 participants) plus 1,254 subjects from 6 global collaborators. The sample metadata nearly always contained a de-identified subject ID, COVID-19 status, age in years and sex. HLA class I and class II types, where available, came from metadata supplied by the sample provider rather than from assay-based typing. The paper's findings and limits, for the study overall: How much clinical and demographic metadata was included differed by source and by participant, and the metadata was provided uncurated.

V is shortened by 11 bases, J by 0 bases, and the region joining them spans 17 bases. Counted from cysteine to phenylalanine, this CDR3 has 14 amino acids. Of all the DNA, just the CDR3 is kept, 42 bases in frame from base 1. For CDR1 and CDR2, the germline V gene (reference sequence) lists MNHNY and SVGAGI. The collaborating institutions used their own protocols to collect whole blood in K2EDTA tubes. For TCRbeta analysis, collaborators shipped samples as frozen whole blood, isolated PBMCs, or DNA extracted from either of those sample types. TCRbeta CDR3 regions were amplified from genomic DNA by means of the immunoSEQ Assay, a bias-controlled multiplex PCR. On the authors' methods: The number of nucleated cells in each sample was estimated by amplification of reference gene primers within the assay. To quantify the absolute abundance of each unique TCRbeta CDR3 rearrangement, sequence reads were collapsed and filtered. Productive Simpson clonality was computed per sample as the square root of Simpson's diversity index over productive rearrangements. What TCRdb holds here is the immuneACCESS table cut down to in-frame rearrangements. Part of the clones is not present; checked against another copy, under half of the missing clones reflect an unresolved V gene, and the others are unexplained. V, J and clone size reflect that table, while D and trimming were determined from the DNA. The sample table lists more than 65,000 clones, roughly four fifths of them with a count of one. The ten largest clones take up over 7% of the sample.

Comment on this clone: What this receptor recognizes is not known. There are no base qualities to consult, and no much larger clone falls within one base.

The source of this sequence is a human donor in a cohort sampled during active COVID-19. The source material was peripheral blood. This sequence uses TRBV6-6 and TRBJ2-7; matching of 6 bases hints at TRBD1 as the D gene. The encoded CDR3 is CASQGQQFSYEQYF. Read as DNA, the sequence is TGTGCCTCGCAAGGACAGCAGTTCTCCTACGAGCAGTACTTC.